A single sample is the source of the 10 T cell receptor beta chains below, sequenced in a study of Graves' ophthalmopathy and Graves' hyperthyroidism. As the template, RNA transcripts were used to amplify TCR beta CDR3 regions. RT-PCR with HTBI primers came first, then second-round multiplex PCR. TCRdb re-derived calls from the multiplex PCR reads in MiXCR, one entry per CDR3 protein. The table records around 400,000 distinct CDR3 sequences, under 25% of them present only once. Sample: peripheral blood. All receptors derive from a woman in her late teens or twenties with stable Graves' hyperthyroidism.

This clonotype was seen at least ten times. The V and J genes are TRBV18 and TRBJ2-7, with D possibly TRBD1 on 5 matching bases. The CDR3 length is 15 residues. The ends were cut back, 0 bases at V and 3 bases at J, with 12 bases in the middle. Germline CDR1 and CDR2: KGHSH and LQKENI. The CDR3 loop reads CASSPPGRDGYEQYF. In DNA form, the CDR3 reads TGTGCCAGCTCACCACCGGGCAGGGATGGCTACGAGCAGTACTTC.

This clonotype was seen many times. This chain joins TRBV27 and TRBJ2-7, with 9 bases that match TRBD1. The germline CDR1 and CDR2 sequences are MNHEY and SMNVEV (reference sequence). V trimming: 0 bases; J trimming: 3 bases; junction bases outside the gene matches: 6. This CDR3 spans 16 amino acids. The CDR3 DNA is TGTGCCAGCAGTTTATCAGGGACAGGGTACGGCTACGAGCAGTACTTC. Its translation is CASSLSGTGYGYEQYF.

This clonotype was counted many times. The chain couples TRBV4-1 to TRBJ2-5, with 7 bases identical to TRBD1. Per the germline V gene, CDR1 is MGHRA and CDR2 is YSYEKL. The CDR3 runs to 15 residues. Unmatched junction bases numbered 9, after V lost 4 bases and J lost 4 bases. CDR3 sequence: CASSRTGASGETQYF. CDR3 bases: TGCGCCAGCAGCCGAACAGGGGCCTCCGGAGAGACCCAGTACTTC.

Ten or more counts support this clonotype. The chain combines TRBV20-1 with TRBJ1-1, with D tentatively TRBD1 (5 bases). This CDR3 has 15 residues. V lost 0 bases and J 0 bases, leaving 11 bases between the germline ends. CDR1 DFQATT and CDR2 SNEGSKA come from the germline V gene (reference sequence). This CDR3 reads CSARDWQGMNTEAFF. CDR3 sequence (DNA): TGCAGTGCTAGAGATTGGCAGGGTATGAACACTGAAGCTTTCTTT.

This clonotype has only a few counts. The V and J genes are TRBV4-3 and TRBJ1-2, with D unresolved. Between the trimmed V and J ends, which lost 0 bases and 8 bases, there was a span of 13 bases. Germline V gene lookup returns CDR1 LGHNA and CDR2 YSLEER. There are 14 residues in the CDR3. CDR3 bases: TGCGCCAGCAGCCAAGATCCGGGAGTTGGCGGCTACACCTTC. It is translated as CASSQDPGVGGYTF.

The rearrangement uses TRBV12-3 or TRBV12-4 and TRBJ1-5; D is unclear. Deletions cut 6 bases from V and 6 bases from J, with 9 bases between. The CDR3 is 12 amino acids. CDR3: CASSTRTQPQHF. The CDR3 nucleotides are TGTGCCAGCAGCACGAGAACTCAGCCCCAGCATTTT.

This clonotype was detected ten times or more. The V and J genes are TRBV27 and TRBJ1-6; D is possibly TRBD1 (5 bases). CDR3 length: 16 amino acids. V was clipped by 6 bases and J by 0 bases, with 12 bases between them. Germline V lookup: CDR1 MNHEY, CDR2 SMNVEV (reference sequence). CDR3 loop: CASRRDGASYNSPLHF. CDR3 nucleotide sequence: TGTGCCAGCAGACGGGACGGAGCCTCCTATAATTCACCCCTCCACTTT.

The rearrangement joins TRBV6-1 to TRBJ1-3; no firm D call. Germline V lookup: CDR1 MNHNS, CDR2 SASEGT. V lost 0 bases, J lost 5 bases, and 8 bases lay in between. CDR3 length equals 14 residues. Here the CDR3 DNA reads TGTGCCAGCAGTGAAGCTAATACGAGAAACACCATATATTTT. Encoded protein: CASSEANTRNTIYF.

Written as DNA, the CDR3 is TGTGCCTGGAGCGAGGGAATGTACACTGAAGCTTTCTTT. Translating it yields CAWSEGMYTEAFF. J is TRBJ1-1 and V is TRBV30; D unclear. CDR3 length equals 13 residues. CDR1 and CDR2 from the germline V gene are GTSNPN and SVGIG (reference sequence). Between the trimmed V and J ends, which lost 3 bases and 3 bases, there was a span of 11 bases.

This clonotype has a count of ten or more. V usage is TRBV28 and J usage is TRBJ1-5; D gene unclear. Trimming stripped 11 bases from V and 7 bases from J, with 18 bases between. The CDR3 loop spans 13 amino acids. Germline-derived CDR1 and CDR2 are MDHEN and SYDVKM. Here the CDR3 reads CACGGVRAQPQHF. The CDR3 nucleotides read TGTGCCTGTGGTGGGGTGAGGGCCCAGCCCCAGCATTTT.